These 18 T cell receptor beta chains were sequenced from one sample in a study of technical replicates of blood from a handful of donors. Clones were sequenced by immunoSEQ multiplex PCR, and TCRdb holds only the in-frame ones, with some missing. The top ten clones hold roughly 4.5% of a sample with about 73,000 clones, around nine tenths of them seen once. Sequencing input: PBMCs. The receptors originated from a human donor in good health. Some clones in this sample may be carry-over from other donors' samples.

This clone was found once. The CDR3: CASSLTIEAGGRYEQYF. The CDR3, as DNA: TGTGCCAGCAGCCTAACTATCGAGGCAGGGGGTAGATACGAGCAGTACTTC. The chain is built from TRBV7-8 and TRBJ2-7; 7 bases match TRBD1. The CDR3 covers 17 residues. The germline CDR1 and CDR2 sequences are SGHVS and FQNEAQ. V gave up 5 bases and J gave up 4 bases; unmatched junction bases: 17.

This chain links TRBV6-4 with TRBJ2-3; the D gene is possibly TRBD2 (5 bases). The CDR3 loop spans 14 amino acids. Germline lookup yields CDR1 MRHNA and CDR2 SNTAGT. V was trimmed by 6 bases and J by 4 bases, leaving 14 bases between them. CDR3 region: CASSRTRTADTQYF. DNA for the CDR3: TGTGCCAGCAGCCGCACTAGGACGGCAGATACGCAGTATTTT.

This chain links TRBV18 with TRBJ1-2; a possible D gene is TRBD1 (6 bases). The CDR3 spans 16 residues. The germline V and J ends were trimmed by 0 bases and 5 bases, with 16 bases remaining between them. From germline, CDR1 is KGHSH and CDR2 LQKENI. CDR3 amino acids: CASSPPQGISQYGYTF. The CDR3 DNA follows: TGTGCCAGCTCACCACCCCAGGGGATATCCCAATATGGCTACACCTTC.

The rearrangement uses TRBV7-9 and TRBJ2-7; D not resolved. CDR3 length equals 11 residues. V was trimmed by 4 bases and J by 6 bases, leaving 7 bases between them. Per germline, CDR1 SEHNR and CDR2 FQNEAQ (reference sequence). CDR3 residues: CASSSRSEQYF. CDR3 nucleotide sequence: TGTGCCAGCAGCTCCCGTTCCGAGCAGTACTTC.

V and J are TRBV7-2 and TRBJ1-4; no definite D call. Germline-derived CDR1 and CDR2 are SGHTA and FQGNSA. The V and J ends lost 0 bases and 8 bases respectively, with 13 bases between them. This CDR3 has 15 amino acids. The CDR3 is CASSLASGPGEKLFF. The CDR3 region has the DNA TGTGCCAGCAGCTTAGCGTCAGGTCCTGGGGAAAAACTGTTTTTT.

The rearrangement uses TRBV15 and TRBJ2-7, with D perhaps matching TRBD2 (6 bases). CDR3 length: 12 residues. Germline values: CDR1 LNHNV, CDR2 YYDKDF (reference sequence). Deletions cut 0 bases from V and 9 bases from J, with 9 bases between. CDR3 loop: CATSRDRERQYF. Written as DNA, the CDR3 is TGTGCCACCAGCAGAGATCGGGAGAGGCAGTACTTC.

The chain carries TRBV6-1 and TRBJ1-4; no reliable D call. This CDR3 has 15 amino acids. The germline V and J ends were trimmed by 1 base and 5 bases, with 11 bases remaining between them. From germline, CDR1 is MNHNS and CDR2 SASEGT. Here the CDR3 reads CASSEGTGGNEKLFF. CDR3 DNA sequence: TGTGCCAGCAGTGAAGGCACGGGAGGAAATGAAAAACTGTTTTTT.

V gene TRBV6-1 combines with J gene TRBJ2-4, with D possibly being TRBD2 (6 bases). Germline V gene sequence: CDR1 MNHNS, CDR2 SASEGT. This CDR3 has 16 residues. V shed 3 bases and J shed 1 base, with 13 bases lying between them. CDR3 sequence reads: CASSDIQRVAKNIQYF. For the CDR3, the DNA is TGTGCCAGCAGTGACATCCAGCGGGTTGCCAAAAACATTCAGTACTTC.

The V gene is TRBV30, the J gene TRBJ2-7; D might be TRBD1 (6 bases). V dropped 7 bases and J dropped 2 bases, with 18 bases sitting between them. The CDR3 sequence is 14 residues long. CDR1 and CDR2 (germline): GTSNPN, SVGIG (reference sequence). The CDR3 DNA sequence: TGTGCCTCGGTCGGGACATTCCCGACCTACGAGCAGTACTTC. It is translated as CASVGTFPTYEQYF.

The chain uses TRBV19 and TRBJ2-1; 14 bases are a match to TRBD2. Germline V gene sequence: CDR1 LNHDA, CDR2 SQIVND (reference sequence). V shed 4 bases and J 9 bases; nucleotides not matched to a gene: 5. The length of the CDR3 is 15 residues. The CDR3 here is CASSTGTSGSGEQFF. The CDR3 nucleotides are TGTGCCAGTAGTACCGGGACTAGCGGGAGCGGTGAGCAGTTCTTC.

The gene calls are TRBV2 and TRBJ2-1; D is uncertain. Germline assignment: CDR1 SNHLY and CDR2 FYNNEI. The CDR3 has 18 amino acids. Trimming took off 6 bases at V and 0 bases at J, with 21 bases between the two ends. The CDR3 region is CASSPSGSSTSSYNEQFF. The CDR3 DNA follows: TGTGCCAGCAGCCCTTCTGGGTCCTCGACAAGCTCCTACAATGAGCAGTTCTTC.

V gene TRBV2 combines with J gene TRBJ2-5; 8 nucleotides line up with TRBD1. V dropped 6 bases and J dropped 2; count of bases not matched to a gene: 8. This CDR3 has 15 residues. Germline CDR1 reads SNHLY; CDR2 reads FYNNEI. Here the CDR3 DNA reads TGTGCCAGCAGACCGGGACAGGCGGGACAAGAGACCCAGTACTTC. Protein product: CASRPGQAGQETQYF.

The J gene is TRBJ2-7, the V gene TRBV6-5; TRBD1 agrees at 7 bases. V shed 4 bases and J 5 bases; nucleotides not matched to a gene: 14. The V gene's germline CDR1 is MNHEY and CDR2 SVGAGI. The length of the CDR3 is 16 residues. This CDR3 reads CASSFTGARGGNEQYF. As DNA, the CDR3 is TGTGCCAGCAGTTTTACAGGGGCCCGGGGTGGTAACGAGCAGTACTTC.

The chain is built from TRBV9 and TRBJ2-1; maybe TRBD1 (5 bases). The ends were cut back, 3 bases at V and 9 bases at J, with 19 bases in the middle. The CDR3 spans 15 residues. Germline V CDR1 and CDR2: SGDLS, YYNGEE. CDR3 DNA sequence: TGTGCCAGCAGCGCCTCCCGCTCCAAAACAGGTGAGCAGTTCTTC. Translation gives CASSASRSKTGEQFF.

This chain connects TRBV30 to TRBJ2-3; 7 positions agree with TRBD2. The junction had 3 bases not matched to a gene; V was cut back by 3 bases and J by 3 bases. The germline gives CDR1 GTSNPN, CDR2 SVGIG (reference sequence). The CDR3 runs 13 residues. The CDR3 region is CAWSDGRTDTQYF. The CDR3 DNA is TGTGCCTGGAGCGACGGGAGGACAGATACGCAGTATTTT.

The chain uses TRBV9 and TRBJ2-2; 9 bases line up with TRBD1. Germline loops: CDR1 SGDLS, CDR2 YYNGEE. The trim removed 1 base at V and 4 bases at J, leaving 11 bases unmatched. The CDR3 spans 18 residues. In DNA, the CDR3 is TGTGCCAGCAGCGTATCGTCGAGCGGGACAGGGATCACCGGGGAGCTGTTTTTT. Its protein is CASSVSSSGTGITGELFF.

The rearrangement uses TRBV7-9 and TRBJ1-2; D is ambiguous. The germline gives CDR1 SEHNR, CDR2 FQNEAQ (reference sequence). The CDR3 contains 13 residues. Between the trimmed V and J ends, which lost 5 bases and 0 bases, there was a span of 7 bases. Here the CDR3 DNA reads TGTGCCAGCAGCCTCCTAACTAACTATGGCTACACCTTC. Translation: CASSLLTNYGYTF.

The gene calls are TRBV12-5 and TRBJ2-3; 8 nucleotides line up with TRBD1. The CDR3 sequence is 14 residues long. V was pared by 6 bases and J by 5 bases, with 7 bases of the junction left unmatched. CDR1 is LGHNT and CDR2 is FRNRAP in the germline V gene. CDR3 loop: CASGTGDPGDTQYF. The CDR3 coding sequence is TGTGCTAGTGGGACAGGGGATCCCGGAGATACGCAGTATTTT.